This T cell receptor (beta chain) was observed in a study of blood T cell repertoires in COVID-19. The CDR3 has 14 amino acids. The trim removed 7 bases at V and 0 bases at J, leaving 6 bases unmatched. Germline V gives CDR1 SGHNT, CDR2 YYREEE (reference sequence). Under the authors' procedure: Estimated nucleated cell counts came from reference gene primer amplification. Assay: immunoSEQ multiplex PCR; the TCRdb copy retains only in-frame clones and omits some. The V and J calls and clone size were taken over from that table, and D and trimming were inferred from the DNA. The sample has about 100,000 clones; around four fifths are singletons.

This receptor was identified in a man in his forties with active or convalescent COVID-19. The chain carries TRBV5-4 and TRBJ2-5; 7 bases map to TRBD2. The source material was peripheral blood. CDR3 in amino acids: CASRLAPNQETQYF. CDR3 nucleotides: TGTGCCAGCCGACTAGCTCCGAACCAAGAGACCCAGTACTTC. Together with reference TRBV5-4 and TRBJ2-5, the CDR3 gives the full variable domain: ETGVTQSPTHLIKTRGQQVTLRCSSQSGHNTVSWYQQALGQGPQFIFQYYREEENGRGNFPPRFSGLQFPNYSSELNVNALELDDSALYLCASRLAPNQETQYFGPGTRLLVL.